This TCR beta chain was sequenced in a study of blood T cells in healthy people across ages. Together with a sample-barcoded 5' primer, a J-beta primer mix was included in a second PCR lasting about 7 to 11 cycles. MiXCR, run by TCRdb on the 5' RACE reads, gives a single entry per CDR3 protein. The table has 700,000 to 900,000 distinct CDR3 sequences, under 30% seen once; the top ten hold around 2.9%. The CDR3 spans 13 residues. V was cut by 10 bases and J by 1 base, with 13 bases left in between. Per the germline V gene, CDR1 is LNHDA and CDR2 is SQIVND (reference sequence). This clonotype was counted a single time. The antigen is unknown. Study-level results: It was held that diversity estimates obtained from one million T cells represented underestimates.

These records were also assigned to another study, of T cells of mothers and their children. That paper states: Donors were a few healthy Caucasian mothers and their six children.

This receptor was identified in a boy between 10 and 17 years old in good health. The sequencing sample was made of blood. The genes are TRBV19 and TRBJ1-2; D may be TRBD1 (6 bases). The CDR3, as DNA: TGTGCCACTGCAGGGGACGGTAACTATGGCTACACCTTC. Amino acids: CATAGDGNYGYTF. The whole variable domain, remainder taken from reference TRBV19 and TRBJ1-2, is DGGITQSPKYLFRKEGQNVTLSCEQNLNHDAMYWYRQDPGQGLRLIYYSQIVNDFQKGDIAEGYSVSREKKESFPLTVTSAQKNPTAFYLCATAGDGNYGYTFGSGTRLTVV.